The 25 T cell receptor beta chains presented below share a single source sample, sequenced in a study of T-cell memory formation after mild COVID-19. From the 5' RACE reads, TCRdb called clonotypes with MiXCR, one entry per CDR3 protein. In the table there are hundreds of thousands of distinct CDR3 sequences, roughly 15% of which are singletons. The specimen sequenced was PBMCs or a T cell subset sorted from them (not recorded which). These receptors were collected from a man younger than 35 who had mild COVID-19 (a few samples of this study predate the infection). Cell type and time point are not known.

The chain is built from TRBV24-1 and TRBJ2-5, with 7 bases fitting TRBD1. Trimming removed 5 bases from V and 5 bases from J; junction bases left unmatched: 10. The CDR3 contains 15 residues. Germline V gene lookup returns CDR1 KGHDR and CDR2 SFDVKD. CDR3 region: CATSAPDRDGETQYF. In nucleotides, the CDR3 is TGTGCCACCAGTGCCCCAGACAGGGACGGGGAGACCCAGTACTTC.

The chain carries TRBV6-1 and TRBJ2-6; no reliable D call. The germline V and J ends were trimmed by 5 bases and 0 bases, with 8 bases remaining between them. This CDR3 is built from 15 residues. Germline V gene lookup returns CDR1 MNHNS and CDR2 SASEGT. The CDR3 loop is CASSKHVSGANVLTF. The CDR3 DNA reads TGTGCCAGCAGTAAACATGTCTCTGGGGCCAACGTCCTGACTTTC.

This clonotype was picked up many times. The rearrangement links TRBV11-2 to TRBJ2-1; 14 positions match TRBD2. Trimming removed 5 bases from V and 4 bases from J; junction bases left unmatched: 4. Germline V lookup: CDR1 SGHAT, CDR2 FQNNGV. The CDR3 consists of 16 residues. The CDR3 loop is CASSTGTSGGYNEQFF. The CDR3 nucleotides are TGTGCCAGCAGCACCGGGACTAGCGGGGGTTACAATGAGCAGTTCTTC.

This clonotype has only a few counts. The V and J genes are TRBV6-5 and TRBJ1-2, with 8 bases lining up with TRBD1. The germline V gene encodes CDR1 MNHEY and CDR2 SVGAGI. V was pared by 6 bases and J by 2 bases, with 8 bases of the junction left unmatched. The CDR3 has 15 residues. As DNA, the CDR3 is TGTGCCAGCAGACCCGGACAGGGTGCGAACTATGGCTACACCTTC. Translating it yields CASRPGQGANYGYTF.

The V gene is TRBV6-2 or TRBV6-3, the J gene TRBJ1-1, with D hard to call. From germline, CDR1 is MNHEY and CDR2 SVGEGT. The CDR3 consists of 16 residues. V lost 7 bases, J lost 0 bases, and 18 bases lay in between. CDR3 sequence reads: CASILTRHGMNTEAFF. The DNA for the CDR3 is TGTGCCAGCATCCTCACCCGTCACGGGATGAACACTGAAGCTTTCTTT.

The chain couples TRBV9 to TRBJ2-3, with 15 bases identical to TRBD2. V shed 4 bases and J 6 bases; nucleotides not matched to a gene: 12. The CDR3 spans 18 residues. CDR1 and CDR2 from the germline V gene are SGDLS and YYNGEE. In nucleotides, the CDR3 is TGTGCCAGCAGCTCCCCGGGGACTAGCGGGGGGACTAGTGATACGCAGTATTTT. Protein: CASSSPGTSGGTSDTQYF. Full variable domain (rest looked up from reference TRBV9 and TRBJ2-3): DSGVTQTPKHLITATGQRVTLRCSPRSGDLSVYWYQQSLDQGLQFLIQYYNGEERAKGNILERFSAQQFPDLHSELNLSSLELGDSALYFCASSSPGTSGGTSDTQYFGPGTRLTVL.

This clonotype has only a few counts. The V gene is TRBV7-6, the J gene TRBJ2-5; 10 nucleotides match TRBD1. The V and J ends lost 1 base and 4 bases, in that order; junction bases with no gene match: 9. This CDR3 region has 17 residues. In germline, CDR1 is SGHVS, CDR2 FNYEAQ. DNA for the CDR3: TGTGCCAGCAGCTTAGAAAGTTGGGACAGGGGCGGAGAGACCCAGTACTTC. Translated, it gives CASSLESWDRGGETQYF.

This clonotype was picked up many times. The chain couples TRBV5-6 to TRBJ2-1; 7 bases are shared with TRBD2. V shed 1 base, J shed 6 bases, and the junction held 28 bases outside the gene matches. The germline V gene encodes CDR1 SGHDT and CDR2 YYEEEE. The CDR3 runs 22 residues. The CDR3, as DNA: TGTGCCAGCAGCTTGATTCCGTGGTTTTTGGGCCCTGGACTAGGAAGAGTCAATGAGCAGTTCTTC. It codes for CASSLIPWFLGPGLGRVNEQFF.

Only a few counts were recorded for this clonotype. CDR3 DNA sequence: TGTGCCAGCTCTTTGGGAGGGGCCCCCCTTCAGCCCCAGCATTTT. It specifies CASSLGGAPLQPQHF. The chain couples TRBV6-5 to TRBJ1-5, with D possibly being TRBD1 (5 bases). V lost 8 bases to trimming and J lost 6 bases, with 20 bases between them. The CDR3 runs 15 residues. Looked up from germline, CDR1 is MNHEY and CDR2 is SVGAGI.

This sequence joins TRBV10-3 and TRBJ2-7; D unresolved. CDR1 ENHRY and CDR2 SYGVKD come from the germline V gene. The V end was cut by 5 bases, the J end by 3 bases, with 11 bases between. This CDR3 has 13 amino acids. The CDR3 loop is CAISPEYHYEQYV. The DNA of the CDR3 is TGTGCCATCAGTCCCGAATACCACTACGAGCAGTACGTC.

V is TRBV2 and J is TRBJ2-6; weak D call: TRBD2 (5 bases). This CDR3 is built from 14 residues. Germline V CDR1 and CDR2: SNHLY, FYNNEI. Trimming cost V 11 bases and J 1 base, with 12 bases left between them. For the CDR3, the DNA is TGTGCCTCCCGAGAGGGATCTGGGGCCAACGTCCTGACTTTC. Translated, it gives CASREGSGANVLTF.

This clonotype came up a few times. The rearrangement joins TRBV5-1 to TRBJ2-7; 7 bases line up with TRBD2. The CDR3 runs 14 residues. Germline V CDR1 and CDR2: SGHRS, YFSETQ. V shed 4 bases, J shed 3 bases, and the junction held 7 bases outside the gene matches. The CDR3 region is CASSPDGGGYEQYV. The CDR3, as DNA: TGCGCCAGCAGCCCCGATGGGGGGGGCTACGAGCAGTACGTC.

The gene calls are TRBV4-3 and TRBJ2-5; 8 nucleotides align to TRBD2. CDR1 and CDR2 from the germline V gene are LGHNA and YSLEER. V lost 1 base to trimming and J lost 5 bases; unmatched junction nucleotides: 12. CDR3 length equals 17 residues. The CDR3 sequence: CASSQGVTGGTFETQYF. The CDR3 coding sequence is TGCGCCAGCAGCCAAGGAGTGACGGGGGGGACGTTCGAGACCCAGTACTTC.

This chain connects TRBV3-1 to TRBJ2-5; no definite D call. The CDR3 consists of 14 residues. CDR1 and CDR2 from the germline V gene are LGHDT and YNNKEL (reference sequence). V lost 4 bases, J lost 0 bases, and 9 bases lay in between. The CDR3 protein is CASSPTMYQETQYF. CDR3 nucleotides: TGTGCCAGCAGCCCTACTATGTACCAAGAGACCCAGTACTTC.

This clonotype turned up a few times. The V gene is TRBV11-2, the J gene TRBJ2-7; D is unclear. The CDR3 spans 13 residues. Germline CDR1 SGHAT, CDR2 FQNNGV. Trimming shortened V by 3 bases and J by 2 bases, and 8 bases separated the two germline ends. The CDR3 nucleotides are TGTGCCAGCAGCTTCCTGAAAACCTACGAGCAGTACGTC. It encodes CASSFLKTYEQYV.

This clonotype was seen a few times. The germline gene is not matched at one end of the junction; a read error may be the cause. The V gene is TRBV12-3 or TRBV12-4, the J gene TRBJ2-1; TRBD2 agrees at 10 bases. The CDR3 consists of 16 residues. This CDR3 is CASSRSGGTSFNEQFF. CDR3 coding DNA: TGTGCCAGCAGTCGTAGCGGGGGGACCTCCTTCAATGAGCAGTTCTTC.

V gene TRBV20-1 combines with J gene TRBJ2-7; D is unclear. Per the germline V gene, CDR1 is DFQATT and CDR2 is SNEGSKA (reference sequence). V shed 5 bases and J shed 3 bases, with 8 bases lying between them. The CDR3 is made up of 11 amino acids. In DNA, the CDR3 is TGCAGTGCTGAGGCATTCTACGAGCAGTACGTC. The encoded protein is CSAEAFYEQYV.

The chain has TRBV7-2 and TRBJ2-5, with D possibly being TRBD2 (7 bases). Germline assignment: CDR1 SGHTA and CDR2 FQGNSA. The length of the CDR3 is 16 residues. V was shortened by 5 bases and J by 1 base, with 17 bases between the two germline ends. The DNA for the CDR3 is TGTGCCAGCAGCCAAGGGGGGGGAGGACTCCAAGAGACCCAGTACTTC. Amino acid sequence: CASSQGGGGLQETQYF.

This clonotype was counted a few times. The J gene is TRBJ1-3, the V gene TRBV7-8; the D gene is possibly TRBD1 (6 bases). V was pared by 1 base and J by 2 bases, with 9 bases between. The CDR3 consists of 15 residues. CDR1 and CDR2 (germline): SGHVS, FQNEAQ. The CDR3 sequence is CASSLDRATGNTIYF. The CDR3 coding sequence is TGTGCCAGCAGCTTAGACAGGGCTACTGGAAACACCATATATTTT.

The genes are TRBV7-8 and TRBJ2-1; perhaps TRBD1 as D (6 bases). The CDR3 loop spans 15 amino acids. The V gene lost 5 bases and the J gene lost 4 bases, with 15 bases spanning the gap. Germline V gene sequence: CDR1 SGHVS, CDR2 FQNEAQ. The CDR3 DNA sequence: TGTGCCAGCAGCATTCGCAGGGGTGGGTACAATGAGCAGTTCTTC. Protein product: CASSIRRGGYNEQFF.

This rearrangement joins TRBV5-5 to TRBJ1-4, with D uncertain. Germline V lookup: CDR1 SGHKS, CDR2 YYEKEE (reference sequence). The V end was cut by 5 bases, the J end by 6 bases, with 17 bases between. The CDR3 covers 15 residues. Written as DNA, the CDR3 is TGTGCCAGCAGTCACTCGCAGGTTAGGGATGAAAAACTGTTTTTT. Amino acids: CASSHSQVRDEKLFF.

The chain couples TRBV20-1 to TRBJ1-2; D is unclear. From germline, CDR1 is DFQATT and CDR2 SNEGSKA (reference sequence). Trimming took 3 bases from V and 8 from J, leaving 13 bases between them. This CDR3 region has 12 residues. For the CDR3, the DNA is TGCAGTGCTAGGGAGTGGCTCCGGGGCTACACCTTC. This gives the protein CSAREWLRGYTF.

A few counts support this clonotype. The CDR3 protein is CASSLSTEDYGYTF. The CDR3 nucleotides read TGTGCCAGCAGTTTATCGACAGAGGACTATGGCTACACCTTC. The chain has TRBV27 and TRBJ1-2; maybe TRBD1 (5 bases). V was pared by 0 bases and J by 3 bases, with 8 bases between. Germline V CDR1 and CDR2: MNHEY, SMNVEV (reference sequence). The CDR3 totals 14 residues.

V gene TRBV28 combines with J gene TRBJ1-1; 8 bases map to TRBD1. The CDR3 covers 14 residues. With V trimmed by 5 bases and J by 6 bases, 8 bases remained unmatched. The germline V gene encodes CDR1 MDHEN and CDR2 SYDVKM. Here the CDR3 reads CASSPDREVSEAFF. The CDR3 DNA follows: TGTGCCAGCAGTCCGGACAGGGAGGTTTCTGAAGCTTTCTTT.

This sequence joins TRBV5-1 and TRBJ1-2; no clear D. The CDR3 contains 15 residues. Deletions cut 3 bases from V and 4 bases from J, with 16 bases between. Germline V gene lookup returns CDR1 SGHRS and CDR2 YFSETQ. The CDR3 here is CASSSAADAVYGYTF. In nucleotides, the CDR3 is TGCGCCAGCAGCTCTGCCGCGGACGCCGTCTATGGCTACACCTTC.